The clone carrying this T cell receptor beta chain was seen more than once but under ten times. Its antigen is not known. V trimming: 1 base; J trimming: 5 bases; junction bases outside the gene matches: 6. CDR3 length: 17 amino acids. In germline, CDR1 is MGHRA, CDR2 YSYEKL. The data were obtained in a study of blood T cells in healthy people across ages. General study findings and limits: It was found that TCR beta diversity correlated strongly with the percentage of naive T cells.

Next came a second PCR, run for about 6 to 12 cycles, which used a sample-barcoded 5' primer along with a J-beta primer mix. From the 5' RACE reads, TCRdb called clonotypes with MiXCR, one entry per CDR3 protein. Of roughly 1,000,000 distinct CDR3 sequences listed, under 30% are singletons. These data were likewise used in another study, on T cells of mothers and their children. This second study says: A few mothers and their six children, all healthy Caucasians, donated. Second-PCR amplification with M1S added sample barcodes and 2-4 random nucleotides.

The chain recombines TRBV4-1 with TRBJ2-3; TRBD2 matches 13 bases. The receptor comes from a girl aged 2 to 9 in good health. The sample comprised blood. CDR3 nucleotides: TGCGCCAGCAGCCAAGGAGGGACTAGCGGGGCTAAAGATACGCAGTATTTT. This encodes CASSQGGTSGAKDTQYF.